These T cell receptor beta chains were read from a single sample in a study of T cells in Graves' hyperthyroidism and ophthalmopathy. TCRdb reprocessed the multiplex PCR reads via MiXCR and lists one record per CDR3 protein. The repertoire holds more than 500,000 distinct CDR3 sequences, with roughly 14% as singletons. Sequenced: blood. Receptors originate from a woman aged 40 to 50 with Graves' ophthalmopathy. The CDR3 runs from the conserved cysteine through the conserved F or W. D genes are given only for firm matches. Not all rows give a size; the values are once, few, many and, for expanded clones, a class.

>.|TRBJ1-2|few|TRBV6-2/TRBV6-3
CASSYSSGNYGYTF
TGTGCCAGCAGTTACTCCTCGGGGAACTATGGCTACACCTTC
>TRBD2|TRBJ2-5|.|TRBV29-1
CSVNGGGQETQYF
TGCAGCGTTAATGGGGGAGGGCAAGAGACCCAGTACTTC
>.|TRBJ1-5|few|TRBV28
CASNETPTASEPQHF
TGTGCCAGCAACGAGACACCTACCGCGAGTGAACCCCAGCATTTT
>TRBD1|TRBJ2-7|few|TRBV5-1
CASSLTWDRVPYEQYF
TGCGCCAGCAGCTTAACCTGGGACAGGGTGCCCTACGAGCAGTACTTC
>.|TRBJ2-2|many|TRBV20-1
CSASTPFAGELFF
TGCAGTGCTAGCACCCCCTTTGCCGGGGAGCTGTTTTTT
>.|TRBJ2-2|.|TRBV30
CVHSLQLGGELFF
TGTGTCCATTCCCTACAACTGGGCGGGGAGCTGTTTTTT
>TRBD2|TRBJ2-1|many|TRBV6-1
CASSDFLAGGNNEQFF
TGTGCCAGCAGTGATTTCCTAGCGGGAGGGAACAATGAGCAGTTCTTC
>.|TRBJ1-2|many|TRBV28
CATGTGYPYGYTF
TGTGCCACTGGAACAGGGTACCCCTATGGCTACACCTTC
>TRBD1|TRBJ1-2|many|TRBV7-2
CASNGLGQGYGYTF
TGTGCCAGCAATGGTCTTGGACAGGGCTATGGCTACACCTTC
>.|TRBJ1-1|few|TRBV6-5
CASSYQGAEAFF
TGTGCCAGCAGTTACCAAGGGGCAGAAGCTTTCTTT
>.|TRBJ1-3|many|TRBV19
CASSIFGVSGNTIYF
TGTGCCAGTAGTATATTCGGGGTGAGCGGAAACACCATATATTTT
>.|TRBJ2-5|many|TRBV20-1
CSARDGQNQETQYF
TGCAGTGCTAGAGATGGACAGAACCAAGAGACCCAGTACTTC
>.|TRBJ2-2|many|TRBV24-1
CATSDSGAPIVGELFF
TGTGCCACCAGTGACTCAGGGGCCCCTATCGTAGGGGAGCTGTTTTTT
>.|TRBJ2-2|many|TRBV20-1
CSAREPRAGELFF
TGCAGTGCTAGAGAACCGAGGGCCGGGGAGCTGTTTTTT
>TRBD2|TRBJ2-7|many|TRBV20-1
CSGSGRFYEQYF
TGCAGTGGTAGCGGGAGGTTCTACGAGCAGTACTTC
>.|TRBJ1-5|many|TRBV30
CAWSGSPGYQPQHF
TGTGCCTGGAGTGGGTCACCAGGGTATCAGCCCCAGCATTTT
>TRBD2|TRBJ2-4|.|TRBV13
CASSLETSGLAKNIQYF
TGTGCCAGCAGCTTGGAGACTAGCGGCCTAGCCAAAAACATTCAGTACTTC
>TRBD1|TRBJ2-5|few|TRBV7-3
CASSLRTGVRTQYF
TGTGCCAGCAGCTTAAGAACAGGGGTACGGACCCAGTACTTC
>.|TRBJ2-5|many|TRBV7-2
CASSSLRETQYF
TGTGCCAGCAGCTCGCTTAGGGAGACCCAGTACTTC
>TRBD1|TRBJ2-7|many|TRBV6-1
CASSDTTDRPHEQYF
TGTGCCAGCAGTGATACTACGGACAGGCCCCACGAGCAGTACTTC
>TRBD1|TRBJ2-7|few|TRBV6-2/TRBV6-3
CASSGLDRPTYEQYF
TGTGCCAGCAGTGGGCTGGACAGGCCCACCTACGAGCAGTACTTC
>.|TRBJ1-6|.|TRBV6-5
CASSYALQSNNSPLHF
TGTGCCAGCAGTTACGCCCTACAAAGTAACAATTCACCCCTCCACTTT
>.|TRBJ2-2|.|TRBV6-2/TRBV6-3
CASSYSTVLHARTGELFF
TGTGCCAGCAGTTACTCCACAGTGCTGCACGCCCGCACCGGGGAGCTGTTTTTT
>.|TRBJ2-2|many|TRBV15
CATSITRTNTGELFF
TGTGCCACCAGCATAACCCGAACGAACACCGGGGAGCTGTTTTTT
>.|TRBJ1-1|.|TRBV6-5
CASSYSRGSLEAFF
TGTGCCAGCAGTTACTCGAGGGGCAGCCTTGAAGCTTTCTTT
>TRBD1|TRBJ1-2|many|TRBV11-2
CASSLDRGRVYGYTF
TGTGCCAGCAGCTTAGACAGGGGGCGCGTCTATGGCTACACCTTC
>.|TRBJ2-7|many|TRBV7-3
CASSLTRADEQYF
TGTGCCAGCAGCTTAACCAGGGCCGACGAGCAGTACTTC
>TRBD2|TRBJ2-5|many|TRBV6-1
CASSDLLAGAAQYF
TGTGCCAGCAGTGACCTACTAGCGGGAGCGGCCCAGTACTTC
>.|TRBJ1-2|few|TRBV25-1
CASSETLGGYTF
TGTGCCAGCAGTGAAACTTTGGGCGGCTACACCTTC
>TRBD1|TRBJ2-2|few|TRBV5-1
CASSLEGQPLFF
TGCGCCAGCAGCTTGGAGGGACAGCCGCTGTTTTTT
>.|TRBJ1-2|few|TRBV5-1
CASSSGVGADYGYTF
TGCGCCAGCAGCTCCGGTGTGGGGGCAGACTATGGCTACACCTTC
>.|TRBJ2-7|many|TRBV5-1
CASSSSTAAYEQYF
TGCGCCAGCAGCTCTTCGACAGCTGCCTACGAGCAGTACTTC
>.|TRBJ2-5|many|TRBV6-2/TRBV6-3
CASSFPFLEAEEETQYF
TGTGCCAGCAGTTTCCCCTTCCTTGAGGCGGAGGAAGAGACCCAGTACTTC
>.|TRBJ1-2|many|TRBV27
CASSAGGPPMGYGYTF
TGTGCCAGCAGCGCCGGAGGGCCACCTATGGGCTATGGCTACACCTTC
>TRBD1|TRBJ1-2|many|TRBV25-1
CASSGVDRGIFYGYTF
TGTGCCAGCAGTGGCGTTGACAGGGGGATATTCTATGGCTACACCTTC
>.|TRBJ2-7|.|TRBV6-2/TRBV6-3
CASGGHARGYEQYF
TGTGCCAGCGGCGGTCACGCTAGGGGTTACGAGCAGTACTTC
>.|TRBJ2-5|many|TRBV28
CASRGTVRGQKETQYF
TGTGCCAGCAGGGGGACTGTGCGGGGGCAGAAAGAGACCCAGTACTTC
>.|TRBJ1-1|many|TRBV20-1
CSASRGYTEAFF
TGCAGTGCTAGCCGCGGCTACACTGAAGCTTTCTTT
>TRBD1|TRBJ1-2|many|TRBV4-3
CASSQDQGASNYGYTF
TGCGCCAGCAGCCAAGATCAGGGGGCGAGTAACTATGGCTACACCTTC
>TRBD1|TRBJ2-5|many|TRBV12-3/TRBV12-4
CASRQGVVETQYF
TGTGCCAGCAGGCAGGGGGTAGTAGAGACCCAGTACTTC
>.|TRBJ2-2|many|TRBV12-3/TRBV12-4
CASSPGLARTGELFF
TGTGCCAGCAGTCCCGGTTTGGCCCGTACCGGGGAGCTGTTTTTT
>.|TRBJ1-3|many|TRBV12-3/TRBV12-4
CASTRQSFSGNTIYF
TGTGCCAGCACCAGACAGAGTTTCTCTGGAAACACCATATATTTT
>.|TRBJ1-5|many|TRBV10-1
CASSESGAGRVLEVHQPQHF
TGCGCCAGCAGTGAGTCTGGGGCAGGTCGAGTTCTTGAAGTCCATCAGCCCCAGCATTTT
>.|TRBJ1-1|few|TRBV5-6
CASSWFSNTEAFF
TGTGCCAGCAGCTGGTTCTCAAACACTGAAGCTTTCTTT
>TRBD2|TRBJ2-5|many|TRBV7-6
CASSLVPAGVQKTQYF
TGTGCCAGCAGCTTAGTACCAGCGGGAGTGCAAAAGACCCAGTACTTC
>.|TRBJ2-2|.|TRBV4-3
CASSKGGTVYMPGELFF
TGCGCCAGCAGTAAAGGGGGGACAGTTTACATGCCCGGGGAGCTGTTTTTT
>TRBD1|TRBJ1-1|many|TRBV15
CATSRGTGQGAMNTEAFF
TGTGCCACCAGCAGGGGGACGGGACAGGGCGCCATGAACACTGAAGCTTTCTTT
>.|TRBJ2-7|many|TRBV29-1
CSVEVGSSYEQYF
TGCAGCGTTGAAGTAGGGAGCTCCTACGAGCAGTACTTC
>TRBD1|TRBJ1-1|.|TRBV5-1
CASSLAIQGAYAFF
TGCGCCAGCAGCTTGGCCATACAGGGGGCTTATGCTTTCTTT
>.|TRBJ2-2|many|TRBV24-1
CATSDLAAQTGELFF
TGTGCCACCAGTGATTTGGCAGCACAAACCGGGGAGCTGTTTTTT
>.|TRBJ2-7|many|TRBV30
CAWEGDGRSYEQYF
TGTGCCTGGGAGGGGGACGGCCGCTCCTACGAGCAGTACTTC
>.|TRBJ1-1|.|TRBV4-2
CASSQDIRGEEAFF
TGTGCCAGCAGCCAAGATATCCGGGGGGAAGAAGCTTTCTTT
>.|TRBJ2-5|many|TRBV15
CATTREWGETQYF
TGTGCCACGACGCGGGAATGGGGAGAGACCCAGTACTTC
>TRBD2|TRBJ2-1|many|TRBV4-3
CASSQDLGGRAYNEQFF
TGCGCCAGCAGCCAAGATCTCGGTGGGAGGGCCTACAATGAGCAGTTCTTC
>.|TRBJ2-5|few|TRBV6-2/TRBV6-3
CASSKGTGSGAQYF
TGTGCCAGCAGCAAGGGGACTGGCTCCGGGGCCCAGTACTTC
>TRBD2|TRBJ2-2|.|TRBV5-1
CASSLWTSDNTGELFF
TGCGCCAGCAGCTTGTGGACTAGCGATAACACCGGGGAGCTGTTTTTT
>TRBD1|TRBJ2-7|.|TRBV11-2
CASSSPDRNYEQYF
TGTGCCAGCAGCTCTCCGGACAGGAACTACGAGCAGTACTTC
>TRBD2|TRBJ2-1|many|TRBV10-3
CAITPGLAGNNERFF
TGTGCCATCACCCCGGGACTAGCGGGAAACAATGAGCGGTTCTTC
>.|TRBJ1-5|many|TRBV6-1
CASRQGSDSNQPQHF
TGTGCCAGCAGGCAGGGATCAGATAGCAATCAGCCCCAGCATTTT
>TRBD2|TRBJ2-3|.|TRBV2
CASRRSLLLAGGTDTQYF
TGTGCCAGCAGACGATCCCTTTTACTAGCGGGAGGCACAGATACGCAGTATTTT